These T cell receptor beta chains were read from a single sample in a study of cytomegalovirus exposure and HLA in healthy donors. The assay was immunoSEQ multiplex PCR, and TCRdb's table has in-frame clones only and misses some. Of about 150,000 clones detected, 90% to 95% appear once; the ten largest clones hold 0.6% to 0.8%. The specimen sequenced was PBMCs. The source of these receptors is a young man in good health and CMV-seronegative. Each CDR3 is given with its conserved first and last residue. Fields, in order: clone size, CDR3 length, D gene, J gene, V gene, CDR3 DNA, CDR3 protein. D genes are given only for firm matches. Expanded clones are given a class, and other clones once, few, many or no size at all.

.,16,TRBD2,TRBJ2-1,TRBV9,TGTGCCAGCACCAGCGGGGGGGGAAGGGTAGACAATGAGCAGTTCTTC,CASTSGGGRVDNEQFF
.,14,.,TRBJ1-4,TRBV6-5,TGTGCCAGCAGTCACCAGGGTAGTGGTGAAAAACTGTTTTTT,CASSHQGSGEKLFF
.,17,TRBD2,TRBJ2-3,TRBV25-1,TGTGCCAGCAGTGGGACTAGCGGGAGTGCTAGCACAGATACGCAGTATTTT,CASSGTSGSASTDTQYF
.,14,TRBD1,TRBJ2-5,TRBV5-5,TGTGCCAGCAGCGAGGGGGCGTTCGGGGAGACCCAGTACTTC,CASSEGAFGETQYF
.,14,.,TRBJ2-1,TRBV2,TGTGCCAGCAGTGTCAAGCGGACCGTTGTTGAGCAGTTCTTC,CASSVKRTVVEQFF
.,19,.,TRBJ1-1,TRBV19,TGTGCCAGTAGAGGAACAAGCCGTGGGACAACCATGAAGAACACTGAAGCTTTCTTT,CASRGTSRGTTMKNTEAFF
.,16,TRBD2,TRBJ2-1,TRBV5-4,TGTGCCAGCAGCTCATCTAGCGGGAGAAGCTACAATGAGCAGTTCTTC,CASSSSSGRSYNEQFF
.,13,.,TRBJ1-1,TRBV27,TGTGCCAGCAGTTTGCTCAGAGGGACTGAAGCTTTCTTT,CASSLLRGTEAFF
.,16,TRBD2,TRBJ2-1,TRBV18,TGTGCCAGCTCACCATCCGTAGCGGGAGGCCCCCCAGAGCAGTTCTTC,CASSPSVAGGPPEQFF
.,15,TRBD1,TRBJ2-3,TRBV9,TGTGCCAGCAGCGCGGACAGGGGGTACACAGATACGCAGTATTTT,CASSADRGYTDTQYF
once,16,TRBD1,TRBJ2-2,TRBV9,TGTGCCAGCACCAGAACAGGGGGCGAACGGACCGGGGAGCTGTTTTTT,CASTRTGGERTGELFF
.,15,TRBD1,TRBJ1-1,TRBV6-5,TGTGCCAGCAGTTACACCGGGACAGGGGGCTTTGAAGCTTTCTTT,CASSYTGTGGFEAFF
.,15,.,TRBJ1-1,TRBV9,TGTGCCAGCAGCGGTGGGACATCGAGGGACACTGAAGCTTTCTTT,CASSGGTSRDTEAFF
once,17,TRBD1,TRBJ2-6,TRBV25-1,TGTGCCAGCAGTGCTCGGACAGGGGGCCCTGGGGCCAACGTCCTGACTTTC,CASSARTGGPGANVLTF
.,16,.,TRBJ2-6,TRBV11-2,TGTGCCAGCGGTTATGGCGGTTCCTCTGGGGCCAACGTCCTGACTTTC,CASGYGGSSGANVLTF
.,18,.,TRBJ1-5,TRBV5-6,TGTGCCAGCAGCCGGACCACCGGCAGGGCTTATAGCAATCAGCCCCAGCATTTT,CASSRTTGRAYSNQPQHF
.,16,TRBD1,TRBJ1-2,TRBV9,TGTGCCAGCAGCGCACCGGGACAGGATTCCTTCTATGGCTACACCTTC,CASSAPGQDSFYGYTF
.,15,.,TRBJ1-4,TRBV30,TGTGCCTGGAGTGGAGGGGGTGCAACTAATGAAAAACTGTTTTTT,CAWSGGGATNEKLFF
.,13,.,TRBJ2-5,TRBV9,TGTGCCAGCAGCGTATCAGGGCAGGAGACCCAGTACTTC,CASSVSGQETQYF
.,14,.,TRBJ1-1,TRBV25-1,TGTGCCAGCAGGGCGATGGGGGCCCACACTGAAGCTTTCTTT,CASRAMGAHTEAFF
.,12,.,TRBJ2-3,TRBV7-8,TGTGCCAGCCGAAGCAGCACAGATACGCAGTATTTT,CASRSSTDTQYF
.,15,TRBD1,TRBJ2-7,TRBV7-6,TGTGCCAGCACCCCTAGGGCGGGACAGGCTCGGGAGCAGTACTTC,CASTPRAGQAREQYF
.,15,.,TRBJ2-7,TRBV13,TGTGCCAGCAGTACGGGGGGACAGGCGATCTACGAGCAGTACTTC,CASSTGGQAIYEQYF
few,13,TRBD1,TRBJ1-2,TRBV30,TGTGCCTGGAGGCGGGACAGGCCATATGGCTACACCTTC,CAWRRDRPYGYTF
.,16,TRBD1,TRBJ2-7,TRBV10-3,TGTGCCATCAGTGAAACCGGGACAGGGGGCTCCTACGAGCAGTACTTC,CAISETGTGGSYEQYF
once,13,.,TRBJ2-7,TRBV9,TGTGCCAGCAGCTCAAGCAGGGTCGACGAGCAGTACTTC,CASSSSRVDEQYF
once,17,.,TRBJ2-5,TRBV7-9,TGTGCCAGCAGCTTAATCGCTTGGGCAGAAAATCAAGAGACCCAGTACTTC,CASSLIAWAENQETQYF
.,16,TRBD1,TRBJ1-6,TRBV15,TGTGCCACCAGCACTCCTCAAGGACAGGGGGATTCACCCCTCCACTTT,CATSTPQGQGDSPLHF
.,18,.,TRBJ2-1,TRBV9,TGTGCCAGCAGCGTACTAAACCCGGGACTCAGCTCCTACAATGAGCAGTTCTTC,CASSVLNPGLSSYNEQFF
.,15,TRBD2,TRBJ2-5,TRBV5-1,TGCGCCAGCAGCTTGGGGGGCGGGGGCCAAGAGACCCAGTACTTC,CASSLGGGGQETQYF
.,14,TRBD1,TRBJ1-2,TRBV9,TGTGCCAGCGCCCCGGACAGGGGGTCCTTTGGCTACACCTTC,CASAPDRGSFGYTF
.,13,.,TRBJ1-1,TRBV27,TGTGCCAGCAGTTTGGACTTGTACACTGAAGCTTTCTTT,CASSLDLYTEAFF
.,16,TRBD1,TRBJ2-7,TRBV5-4,TGTGCCAGCAGCGGCCAGGGACAGGGGGCGTTCTACGAGCAGTACTTC,CASSGQGQGAFYEQYF
.,16,.,TRBJ1-1,TRBV19,TGTGCCAGTAGTATAGATCCGCAGGGATCGAACACTGAAGCTTTCTTT,CASSIDPQGSNTEAFF
.,12,.,TRBJ2-7,TRBV10-3,TGTGCCATCCAAAGCGATGACTACGAGCAGTACTTC,CAIQSDDYEQYF
.,15,TRBD2,TRBJ2-3,TRBV6-5,TGTGCCAGCAGCCGTTTTATAGCGGGTACAGATACGCAGTATTTT,CASSRFIAGTDTQYF
.,16,TRBD1,TRBJ1-1,TRBV7-2,TGTGCCAGCAGCTTAGTAGGCGGGGGACAGGGGGCGGCAGCTTTCTTT,CASSLVGGGQGAAAFF
.,13,.,TRBJ2-5,TRBV19,TGTGCCAGTAGCTCTACAGGGCAAGAGACCCAGTACTTC,CASSSTGQETQYF
few,13,.,TRBJ2-7,TRBV9,TGTGCCAGCAGCGTCCAGGGAAGGACCGAGCAGTACTTC,CASSVQGRTEQYF
few,15,TRBD1,TRBJ1-5,TRBV30,TGTGCCTGGAGCCACTGGACAGGGGCGAATCAGCCCCAGCATTTT,CAWSHWTGANQPQHF
.,13,.,TRBJ2-5,TRBV10-1,TGCGCCAGCAGTGAGTCACAGGGAGAGACCCAGTACTTC,CASSESQGETQYF
.,15,TRBD1,TRBJ1-1,TRBV4-3,TGCGCCAGCAGCCACCGGGTTGGACAGGCGAATGGGGCTTTCTTT,CASSHRVGQANGAFF
once,18,.,TRBJ2-1,TRBV11-2,TGTGCCAGCAGCTTAGAAGGGGTGGCGGGAAGCTCCTACAATGAGCAGTTCTTC,CASSLEGVAGSSYNEQFF
.,12,.,TRBJ2-7,TRBV7-8,TGTGCCAGCAGCTTCAAGTACGGCGAGCAGTACTTC,CASSFKYGEQYF
.,14,.,TRBJ2-7,TRBV18,TGTGCCAGCTCGCGGGACAGTAGTTACTACGAGCAGTACTTC,CASSRDSSYYEQYF
.,14,.,TRBJ1-2,TRBV5-1,TGCGCCAGCAGCAACCTACAGGGAAAGGGTGGCTACACCTTC,CASSNLQGKGGYTF
.,17,TRBD1,TRBJ2-2,TRBV4-3,TGCGCCAGCAGCCAAGTAAGGACAGGCATAAACACCGGGGAGCTGTTTTTT,CASSQVRTGINTGELFF
once,17,TRBD1,TRBJ1-2,TRBV7-8,TGTGCCAGCAGCTTAGTCCCGTTCGACAGGGGGGGATATGGCTACACCTTC,CASSLVPFDRGGYGYTF
.,11,.,TRBJ2-3,TRBV20-1,TGCAGTGCTAGCACAGGAGATACGCAGTATTTT,CSASTGDTQYF
.,13,TRBD1,TRBJ1-2,TRBV13,TGTGCCAGCAGCCGGGACAGCTACTATGGCTACACCTTC,CASSRDSYYGYTF
.,18,TRBD2,TRBJ2-1,TRBV11-3,TGTGCCAGCAGCTCAAGGGGACTAGCGGCGGGCTCCTACAATGAGCAGTTCTTC,CASSSRGLAAGSYNEQFF